This T cell receptor beta chain derives from a study of cytotoxic CD8 clonotypes in ibrutinib-treated CLL. The study, taken as a whole, reports: At progression, clonality fell back toward baseline after rising at ibrutinib response. The study found public clonotypes uncommon, contracting or stable on treatment.

Regarding this clone: Its specificity is unknown.

The CDR3 spans 13 residues. V was pared by 8 bases and J by 2 bases, with 12 bases between. CDR1 is MNHEY and CDR2 is SMNVEV in the germline V gene (reference sequence). Data came from immunoSEQ multiplex PCR; TCRdb stores just in-frame clones and leaves some out. The table lists roughly 220,000 clones, 79% of them singletons. Sequenced here: PBMCs, sampled after 12 months of ibrutinib treatment. V and J are TRBV27 and TRBJ2-5; D gene uncertain. The origin of this receptor is a human donor with chronic lymphocytic leukemia. Written as DNA, the CDR3 is TGTGCCAGCTCGACACTGGCTCAAGAGACCCAGTACTTC. It specifies CASSTLAQETQYF.